This T cell receptor (beta chain) came from a study of blood T cells in healthy people across ages. Germline-derived CDR1 and CDR2 are DFQATT and SNEGSKA (reference sequence). Trimming at V came to 3 bases and at J to 2 bases, leaving 9 bases not matched to a gene. This CDR3 is 16 amino acids long. With a J-beta primer mix and a sample-barcoded 5' primer, a second PCR ran roughly 6 to 11 cycles. TCRdb used MiXCR to reprocess the 5' RACE reads, holding one entry per CDR3 protein. In the table there are over 950,000 distinct CDR3 sequences, roughly 47% of which are singletons. Sequenced input: blood. The chain has TRBV20-1 and TRBJ2-7; 11 nucleotides line up with TRBD2. The source of this sequence is a woman aged 60 to 75 in good health. The CDR3: CSASRAGTSGTYEQYF. CDR3 nucleotides: TGCAGTGCTAGCCGGGCCGGGACTAGCGGAACCTACGAGCAGTACTTC.